This TCR beta chain was obtained from a study of T cells in Graves' hyperthyroidism and ophthalmopathy. This clonotype came up many times. TCR beta CDR3 regions were amplified from RNA. The HTBI set primed first-round TCR CDR3 RT-PCR. TCRdb re-derived calls from the multiplex PCR reads in MiXCR, one entry per CDR3 protein. The sample includes around 620,000 distinct CDR3 sequences, approximately 15% of them seen just once. Input material: blood. This TCR was recovered from a woman in her late teens or twenties with Graves' ophthalmopathy.

CDR3 coding DNA: TGTGCCAGCAGCTTATCTAGCGGGAGTGATGAGCAGTTCTTC. This encodes CASSLSSGSDEQFF. V is TRBV7-9 and J is TRBJ2-1; TRBD2 aligns across 10 bases. The CDR3 has 14 residues. J gave up 8 bases and V 2 bases, and 3 bases lay outside the gene matches. The germline CDR1 and CDR2 sequences are SEHNR and FQNEAQ (reference sequence).